The 27 T cell receptor beta chains below all came from one sample that was sequenced in a study of early T cells in non-severe SARS-CoV-2 infection. MiXCR, applied by TCRdb to the 5' RACE reads, yields one record per CDR3 protein. The data hold around 60,000 distinct CDR3 sequences, with about 17% observed a single time. Here the sequenced sample was whole blood, taken at baseline. Receptors originate from an adult who was a healthcare worker with PCR-confirmed SARS-CoV-2 infection or an uninfected control (not recorded which).

This clonotype was seen ten or more times. V and J are TRBV6-6 and TRBJ2-2; TRBD1 matches 7 bases. V shed 1 base and J 4 bases; nucleotides not matched to a gene: 3. CDR3 length equals 15 residues. Per germline, CDR1 MNHNY and CDR2 SVGAGI (reference sequence). In DNA, the CDR3 is TGTGCCAGCAGTTACTACCCAGGGGGCACCGGGGAGCTGTTTTTT. Amino acids: CASSYYPGGTGELFF.

V is TRBV5-1 and J is TRBJ1-1; D is uncertain. This CDR3 comprises 13 residues. V was cut by 0 bases and J by 8 bases, with 11 bases left in between. Germline lookup yields CDR1 SGHRS and CDR2 YFSETQ. CDR3 coding DNA: TGCGCCAGCAGCTTGGGAGGAAAGATCGAAGCTTTCTTT. Protein product: CASSLGGKIEAFF. The whole variable domain, filled in from reference TRBV5-1 and TRBJ1-1, reads KAGVTQTPRYLIKTRGQQVTLSCSPISGHRSVSWYQQTPGQGLQFLFEYFSETQRNKGNFPGRFSGRQFSNSRSEMNVSTLELGDSALYLCASSLGGKIEAFFGQGTRLTVV.

This clonotype showed up just a few times. J is TRBJ2-4 and V is TRBV12-3 or TRBV12-4, with 7 nucleotides matching TRBD1. The CDR3 totals 17 residues. The V gene end was trimmed by 4 bases and the J gene end by 1 base; junction bases not matched to a gene: 10. The CDR3 reads CASSYRRQGDAKNIQYF. The CDR3 DNA is TGTGCCAGCAGTTACCGCCGACAGGGTGATGCCAAAAACATTCAGTACTTC.

The rearrangement links TRBV7-9 to TRBJ2-4, with 9 bases identical to TRBD2. This CDR3 comprises 13 residues. V lost 4 bases to trimming and J lost 16 bases; unmatched junction nucleotides: 11. Germline values: CDR1 SEHNR, CDR2 FQNEAQ (reference sequence). The CDR3 DNA is TGTGCCAGCAGCTCCCTCCATAGCGGGGGCGCTTACTTC. Its translation is CASSSLHSGGAYF.

This clonotype was counted a few times. The rearrangement links TRBV12-3 or TRBV12-4 to TRBJ1-5; D not certain. This CDR3 contains 15 residues. Trimming removed 6 bases from V and 4 bases from J, with 16 bases in between. CDR3: CASRTDGPRNQPQHF. CDR3 DNA: TGTGCCAGCAGGACCGACGGTCCTCGGAATCAGCCCCAGCATTTT.

This clonotype was detected ten times or more. The chain is built from TRBV18 and TRBJ2-7; D tentatively reads TRBD1 or TRBD2 (5 bases each). The CDR3 contains 14 residues. CDR1 KGHSH and CDR2 LQKENI come from the germline V gene. V shed 8 bases and J shed 0 bases, with 14 bases lying between them. CDR3 region: CASRDARSSYEQYF. The CDR3 nucleotides are TGTGCCAGCCGGGACGCCAGAAGCTCCTACGAGCAGTACTTC.

This sequence joins TRBV5-5 and TRBJ1-6; D is undetermined. V lost 3 bases and J 14 bases, leaving 12 bases between the germline ends. This CDR3 has 12 amino acids. Germline loops: CDR1 SGHKS, CDR2 YYEKEE (reference sequence). CDR3 in DNA: TGTGCCAGCAGCTATGTGAGTGGGGCCCTCCACTTT. It yields the protein CASSYVSGALHF.

The sample holds a few counts of this clonotype. The chain links TRBV29-1 to TRBJ2-5; a possible D gene is TRBD2 (5 bases). There are 16 residues in the CDR3. Trimming stripped 1 base from V and 2 bases from J, with 17 bases between. Germline lookup yields CDR1 SQVTM and CDR2 ANQGSEA. The CDR3 loop reads CSVEGFLGLEQETQYF. In DNA form, the CDR3 reads TGCAGCGTTGAAGGATTCTTAGGACTTGAGCAAGAGACCCAGTACTTC. Using reference TRBV29-1 and TRBJ2-5 for the parts outside the CDR3, the full variable domain is SAVISQKPSRDICQRGTSLTIQCQVDSQVTMMFWYRQQPGQSLTLIATANQGSEATYESGFVIDKFPISRPNLTFSTLTVSNMSPEDSSIYLCSVEGFLGLEQETQYFGPGTRLLVL.

V and J are TRBV2 and TRBJ2-7; 7 positions match TRBD2. V lost 3 bases to trimming and J lost 3 bases; unmatched junction nucleotides: 2. The V gene's germline CDR1 is SNHLY and CDR2 FYNNEI. The CDR3 length is 13 residues. As DNA, the CDR3 is TGTGCCAGCAGTGAGGCTAGCGGCTACGAGCAGTACTTC. It is translated as CASSEASGYEQYF.

This clonotype showed up just a few times. V is TRBV5-1 and J is TRBJ2-1; 7 bases align to TRBD1. This CDR3 comprises 15 residues. CDR1 is SGHRS and CDR2 is YFSETQ in the germline V gene. J lost 7 bases, V lost 1 base, and 8 bases had no gene match. CDR3 region: CASSLPQGPSNEQFF. The CDR3 DNA reads as TGCGCCAGCAGCTTGCCACAGGGGCCCTCGAATGAGCAGTTCTTC.

The CDR3 DNA follows: TGCAGTGCTATCGGGCCAGGGAACACTGAAGCTTTCTTT. Its protein is CSAIGPGNTEAFF. V gene TRBV20-1 combines with J gene TRBJ1-1; D ambiguous. The germline V and J ends were trimmed by 4 bases and 1 base, with 10 bases remaining between them. CDR3 length: 13 residues. In germline, CDR1 is DFQATT, CDR2 SNEGSKA (reference sequence).

A few counts support this clonotype. V gene TRBV7-8 combines with J gene TRBJ2-7, with a weak D call TRBD1 (5 bases). V was cut by 5 bases and J by 3 bases, with 14 bases left in between. This CDR3 comprises 14 residues. Germline-derived CDR1 and CDR2 are SGHVS and FQNEAQ. The CDR3 is CASSQTGKRYEQYF. DNA for the CDR3: TGTGCCAGCAGCCAAACAGGAAAACGCTACGAGCAGTACTTC.

The chain has TRBV7-2 and TRBJ2-7; D perhaps matches TRBD1 (6 bases). V lost 0 bases and J lost 3, with 15 bases in between. Germline CDR1 and CDR2: SGHTA and FQGNSA. The CDR3 is 16 amino acids. The CDR3 loop is CASSLAGGSNFYEQYF. As DNA, the CDR3 is TGTGCCAGCAGCTTAGCTGGGGGCAGTAATTTCTACGAGCAGTACTTC.

This clonotype showed up many times. V is TRBV27 and J is TRBJ2-7, with D possibly matching TRBD1 (5 bases). The CDR3 runs to 15 residues. Trimming left V 4 bases short and J 3 bases short, with 16 bases between. The V gene's germline CDR1 is MNHEY and CDR2 SMNVEV (reference sequence). This CDR3 reads CASSSKTARDYEQYF. The CDR3 coding sequence is TGTGCCAGCAGTTCAAAGACTGCCAGGGACTACGAGCAGTACTTC.

This clonotype was observed a few times. This CDR3 is CASSLGLDSGNEQFF. CDR3 bases: TGCGCCAGCAGCTTGGGGTTGGACAGCGGCAATGAGCAGTTCTTC. The chain couples TRBV5-1 to TRBJ2-1, with D tentatively TRBD1 (6 bases). CDR1 is SGHRS, CDR2 YFSETQ, per germline. V lost 0 bases, J lost 6 bases, and 13 bases lay in between. The CDR3 is made up of 15 amino acids.

This clonotype was detected a few times. This chain joins TRBV7-9 and TRBJ1-1; D gene uncertain. Germline CDR1 reads SEHNR; CDR2 reads FQNEAQ (reference sequence). CDR3 length: 12 residues. V was cut by 10 bases and J by 4 bases, with 13 bases left in between. DNA for the CDR3: TGTGCCACCAACGTACAGCGCACTGAAGCTTTCTTT. Protein product: CATNVQRTEAFF.

This chain joins TRBV28 and TRBJ1-5; TRBD1 matches at 8 bases. Looked up from germline, CDR1 is MDHEN and CDR2 is SYDVKM. This CDR3 comprises 13 residues. Trimming at V came to 7 bases and at J to 2 bases, leaving 1 base not matched to a gene. CDR3 coding DNA: TGTGCCAGCATGGGACAGGGCAATCAGCCCCAGCATTTT. It translates to CASMGQGNQPQHF.

This clonotype was recorded a few times. V and J are TRBV19 and TRBJ2-7, with 8 bases lining up with TRBD1. The CDR3 runs 18 residues. Germline V gene lookup returns CDR1 LNHDA and CDR2 SQIVND (reference sequence). Unmatched junction bases numbered 21, after V lost 5 bases and J lost 6 bases. In DNA form, the CDR3 reads TGTGCCAGTAGTCCACGGACAGGGTATAAGGTGTCTTCCGGCGAGCAGTACTTC. As protein: CASSPRTGYKVSSGEQYF.

This clonotype was counted many times. The V gene is TRBV7-9, the J gene TRBJ2-3; D is uncertain. From germline, CDR1 is SEHNR and CDR2 FQNEAQ (reference sequence). This CDR3 has 13 amino acids. V lost 11 bases and J lost 1, with 13 bases in between. The DNA for the CDR3 is TGTGCCGGCGGAAAAGCGCGCACAGATACGCAGTATTTT. Translation gives CAGGKARTDTQYF.

In its sample, this clonotype was seen many times. The V call is TRBV27, the J call TRBJ2-1; D is possibly TRBD2 (6 bases). This CDR3 region has 16 residues. Germline CDR1 is MNHEY and CDR2 is SMNVEV (reference sequence). With 6 bases removed from V and 1 base from J, the gap between germline ends came to 16 bases. The CDR3 region is CASSRRPGTSYNEQFF. The DNA of the CDR3 is TGTGCCAGCAGCCGAAGGCCCGGGACTTCCTACAATGAGCAGTTCTTC.

This clonotype was observed a handful of times. This chain joins TRBV5-6 and TRBJ2-7; D is unclear. The CDR3 is 12 residues long. V lost 3 bases and J 7 bases, leaving 11 bases between the germline ends. Germline assignment: CDR1 SGHDT and CDR2 YYEEEE. CDR3 in DNA: TGTGCCAGCAGCTCACTGAACGGAGAGCAGTACTTC. This sequence encodes CASSSLNGEQYF.

The rearrangement joins TRBV30 to TRBJ2-2; D unresolved. The length of the CDR3 is 14 residues. V lost 0 bases and J 1 base, leaving 6 bases between the germline ends. CDR1 and CDR2 from the germline V gene are GTSNPN and SVGIG (reference sequence). The CDR3 sequence is CAWSVTMNTGELFF. CDR3 DNA sequence: TGTGCCTGGAGTGTTACCATGAACACCGGGGAGCTGTTTTTT.

The V gene is TRBV12-3 or TRBV12-4, the J gene TRBJ1-1; D remains unclear. V lost 2 bases to trimming and J lost 11 bases, with 18 bases between them. This CDR3 has 14 residues. CDR3 bases: TGTGCCAGCAGTTTACCAATGGGCACTGAAGTTGCTTTCTTT. It specifies CASSLPMGTEVAFF.

The genes are TRBV7-8 and TRBJ2-2, with D uncertain. The CDR3 sequence is 12 residues long. Trimming stripped 0 bases from V and 7 bases from J, with 3 bases between. Germline V gene sequence: CDR1 SGHVS, CDR2 FQNEAQ. The CDR3 spells CASSLASGELFF. The CDR3 nucleotides are TGTGCCAGCAGCTTAGCGAGCGGGGAGCTGTTTTTT. Full variable domain (rest looked up from reference TRBV7-8 and TRBJ2-2): GAGVSQSPRYKVAKRGQDVALRCDPISGHVSLFWYQQALGQGPEFLTYFQNEAQLDKSGLPSDRFFAERPEGSVSTLKIQRTQQEDSAVYLCASSLASGELFFGEGSRLTVL.

This clonotype was counted at least ten times. The V and J genes are TRBV5-1 and TRBJ1-1; D unclear. The CDR3 totals 14 residues. Germline V gene sequence: CDR1 SGHRS, CDR2 YFSETQ. The V gene lost 4 bases and the J gene lost 0 bases, with 10 bases spanning the gap. The CDR3 nucleotides read TGCGCCAGCAGCCAGTCGGGGTTGAACACTGAAGCTTTCTTT. Translating gives CASSQSGLNTEAFF.

This clonotype came up a few times. This chain connects TRBV7-9 to TRBJ2-3, with TRBD1 matching over 7 bases. Germline V gene data show CDR1 as SEHNR and CDR2 as FQNEAQ (reference sequence). Trimming cost V 4 bases and J 2 bases; bases outside gene matches: 9. The CDR3 is made up of 16 amino acids. CDR3: CASSSNRGTYTDTQYF. The CDR3, as DNA: TGTGCCAGCAGCTCCAACAGGGGTACTTACACAGATACGCAGTATTTT.

There are a few counts of this clonotype. The chain recombines TRBV20-1 with TRBJ2-1; the match to TRBD2 covers 12 bases. This CDR3 is 15 amino acids long. With V trimmed by 3 bases and J by 7 bases, 7 bases remained unmatched. Germline V gives CDR1 DFQATT, CDR2 SNEGSKA (reference sequence). The CDR3 region is CSARWALAGGNEQFF. Here the CDR3 DNA reads TGCAGTGCTAGGTGGGCCCTAGCGGGGGGGAATGAGCAGTTCTTC.